These 8 T cell receptor beta chains were all obtained from the same sample, sequenced in a study of blood T cell repertoires in COVID-19. Generated by immunoSEQ multiplex PCR, the TCRdb table keeps only in-frame clones and is missing some. The sample records 400,000 or so clones, 80% to 90% being singletons. The sequencing input was PBMCs or T cells enriched from blood (not recorded which). These receptors were obtained from a man aged 35-49 years in a cohort exposed to, infected with or recovered from COVID-19 (not recorded which).

The chain uses TRBV27 and TRBJ2-2; maybe TRBD1 (5 bases). The V and J ends lost 7 bases and 0 bases respectively, with 9 bases between them. This CDR3 is 14 amino acids long. Germline V lookup: CDR1 MNHEY, CDR2 SMNVEV (reference sequence). CDR3 in amino acids: CASMRQSNTGELFF. CDR3 bases: TGTGCCAGCATGCGACAGTCGAACACCGGGGAGCTGTTTTTT.

The chain has TRBV10-3 and TRBJ2-2; maybe TRBD1 (5 bases). V was clipped by 9 bases and J by 1 base, with 6 bases between them. This CDR3 is 12 amino acids long. Germline assignment: CDR1 ENHRY and CDR2 SYGVKD. CDR3 nucleotide sequence: TGTGCCATTCAGGGGAACACCGGGGAGCTGTTTTTT. Amino acids: CAIQGNTGELFF.

This chain connects TRBV27 to TRBJ2-7; 8 bases fit TRBD1. V shed 5 bases and J 0 bases; nucleotides not matched to a gene: 3. This CDR3 has 14 residues. Germline CDR1 is MNHEY and CDR2 is SMNVEV (reference sequence). CDR3 in amino acids: CASSETGASYEQYF. The CDR3 DNA reads as TGTGCCAGCAGTGAGACAGGGGCCTCCTACGAGCAGTACTTC.

The chain employs TRBV28 and TRBJ1-2; 11 bases agree with TRBD1. V lost 3 bases and J lost 3; bases outside the gene matches: 3. CDR1 MDHEN and CDR2 SYDVKM come from the germline V gene. This CDR3 contains 15 residues. CDR3 bases: TGTGCCAGCAGTTTGCGGGACAGGGGGGACTATGGCTACACCTTC. Amino acid sequence: CASSLRDRGDYGYTF.

The chain uses TRBV28 and TRBJ1-1; D is perhaps TRBD1 (6 bases). Trimming took off 1 base at V and 7 bases at J, with 16 bases between the two ends. CDR3 size: 15 residues. Germline loops: CDR1 MDHEN, CDR2 SYDVKM. The CDR3 is CASSLSNQGQGEAFF. Written as DNA, the CDR3 is TGTGCCAGCAGTTTATCGAACCAGGGGCAGGGTGAAGCTTTCTTT.

The chain has TRBV3-1 (or the pseudogene TRBV3-2) and TRBJ1-1, with D unclear. The germline V and J ends were trimmed by 0 bases and 1 base, with 9 bases remaining between them. Germline CDR1 is LGHDT and CDR2 is YNNKEL (reference sequence). The CDR3 consists of 15 residues. CDR3 bases: TGTGCCAGCAGCCAAGAAGGCGGGAGGAACACTGAAGCTTTCTTT. This translates into CASSQEGGRNTEAFF.

This chain connects TRBV7-9 to TRBJ1-2; 10 bases map to TRBD1. This CDR3 contains 16 residues. Germline V gene lookup returns CDR1 SEHNR and CDR2 FQNEAQ (reference sequence). V lost 2 bases, J lost 5 bases, and 8 bases stayed unmatched. CDR3 coding DNA: TGTGCCAGCAGCTTACAACCGGGACAGGGGATATATGGCTACACCTTC. This gives the protein CASSLQPGQGIYGYTF.

The gene calls are TRBV18 and TRBJ2-1, with 8 positions matching TRBD1. The CDR3 covers 15 residues. The germline gives CDR1 KGHSH, CDR2 LQKENI. V shed 5 bases and J 7 bases; nucleotides not matched to a gene: 10. The CDR3, as DNA: TGTGCCAGCTCAACAGGGGGAAGGATGAGGAATGAGCAGTTCTTC. Translated: CASSTGGRMRNEQFF.